This TCR beta chain stems from a study of T cell responses to AZD1222 COVID-19 vaccine. The CDR3 covers 13 residues. CDR1 MNHEY and CDR2 SVGAGI come from the germline V gene. Trimming stripped 7 bases from V and 4 bases from J, with 13 bases between. Study outcomes and limitations: Samples come after the peak T cell response, not at day 14. Reports say nearly half of spike-specific TCRs go after unmutated variant regions.

The protocol was immunoSEQ multiplex PCR, while the TCRdb copy is restricted to in-frame clones and leaves out a portion. The sample has about 130,000 clones; approximately 84% are singletons. With regard to this clone: Its antigen is as yet unknown.

Specimen: peripheral blood, collected on day 0 of AZD1222 vaccination. V and J are TRBV6-5 and TRBJ1-1, with D possibly TRBD1 on 5 matching bases. The receptor comes from an adult in good health. The CDR3 DNA reads TGTGCCAGCAACCATCTAACAGGCACTGAAGCTTTCTTT. Amino acid sequence: CASNHLTGTEAFF.